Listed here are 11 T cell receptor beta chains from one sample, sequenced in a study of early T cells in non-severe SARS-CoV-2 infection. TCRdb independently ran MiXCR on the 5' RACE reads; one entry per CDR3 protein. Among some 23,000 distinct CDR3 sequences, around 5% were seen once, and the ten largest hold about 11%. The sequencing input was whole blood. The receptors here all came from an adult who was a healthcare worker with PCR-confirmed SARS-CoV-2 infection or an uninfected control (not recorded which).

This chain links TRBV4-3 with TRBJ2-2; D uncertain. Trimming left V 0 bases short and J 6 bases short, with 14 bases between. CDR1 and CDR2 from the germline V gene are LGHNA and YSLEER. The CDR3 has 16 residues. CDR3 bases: TGCGCCAGCAGCCAAGACCCGGTAGGGATGGCCGGGGAGCTGTTTTTT. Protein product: CASSQDPVGMAGELFF.

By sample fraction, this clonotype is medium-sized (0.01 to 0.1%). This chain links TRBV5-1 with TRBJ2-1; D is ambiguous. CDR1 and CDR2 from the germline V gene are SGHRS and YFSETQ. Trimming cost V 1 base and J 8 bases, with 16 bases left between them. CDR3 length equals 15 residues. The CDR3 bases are TGCGCCAGCAGCTTGAGGCCAGGTGGTGTCGATGAGCAGTTCTTC. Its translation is CASSLRPGGVDEQFF. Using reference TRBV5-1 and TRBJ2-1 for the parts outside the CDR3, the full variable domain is KAGVTQTPRYLIKTRGQQVTLSCSPISGHRSVSWYQQTPGQGLQFLFEYFSETQRNKGNFPGRFSGRQFSNSRSEMNVSTLELGDSALYLCASSLRPGGVDEQFFGPGTRLTVL.

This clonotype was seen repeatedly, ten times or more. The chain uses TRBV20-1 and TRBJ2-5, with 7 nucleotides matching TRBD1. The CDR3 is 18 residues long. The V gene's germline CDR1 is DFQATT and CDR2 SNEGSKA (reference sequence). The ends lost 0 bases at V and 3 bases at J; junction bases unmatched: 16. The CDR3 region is CSARDDRQGLAAEETQYF. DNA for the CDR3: TGCAGTGCTAGAGATGACCGACAGGGTCTTGCTGCCGAAGAGACCCAGTACTTC.

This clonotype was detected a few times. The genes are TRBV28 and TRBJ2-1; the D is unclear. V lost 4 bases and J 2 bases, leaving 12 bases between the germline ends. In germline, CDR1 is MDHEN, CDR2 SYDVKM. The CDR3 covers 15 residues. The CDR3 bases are TGTGCCAGCAGTTCCCCGGACCGGGCCTACAATGAGCAGTTCTTC. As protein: CASSSPDRAYNEQFF.

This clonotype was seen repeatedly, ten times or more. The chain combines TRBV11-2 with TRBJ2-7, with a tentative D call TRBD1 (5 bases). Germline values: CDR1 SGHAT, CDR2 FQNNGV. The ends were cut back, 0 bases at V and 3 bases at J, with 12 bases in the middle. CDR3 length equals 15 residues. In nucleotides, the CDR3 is TGTGCCAGCAGCTTAGATAGGGGCCAAGTCTACGAGCAGTACTTC. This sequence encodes CASSLDRGQVYEQYF.

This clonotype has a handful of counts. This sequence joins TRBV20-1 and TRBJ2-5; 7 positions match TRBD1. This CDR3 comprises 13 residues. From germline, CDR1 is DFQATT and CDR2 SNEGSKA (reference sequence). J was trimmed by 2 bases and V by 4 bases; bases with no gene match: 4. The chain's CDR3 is CSAIRQGQETQYF. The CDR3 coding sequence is TGCAGTGCTATAAGACAGGGACAAGAGACCCAGTACTTC.

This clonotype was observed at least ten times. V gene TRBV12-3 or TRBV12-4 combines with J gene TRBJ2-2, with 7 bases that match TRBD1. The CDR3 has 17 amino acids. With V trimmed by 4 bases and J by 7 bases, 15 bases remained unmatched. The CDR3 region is CASSSRQGSKRVGELFF. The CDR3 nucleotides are TGTGCCAGCAGTTCCCGACAGGGTTCGAAGAGAGTCGGGGAGCTGTTTTTT.

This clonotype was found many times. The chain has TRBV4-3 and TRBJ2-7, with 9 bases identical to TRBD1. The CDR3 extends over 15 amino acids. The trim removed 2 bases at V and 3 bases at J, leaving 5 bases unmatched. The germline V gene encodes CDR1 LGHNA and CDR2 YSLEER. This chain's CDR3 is CASSQTGQGGYEQYF. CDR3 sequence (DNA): TGCGCCAGCAGCCAAACGGGACAGGGCGGCTACGAGCAGTACTTC.

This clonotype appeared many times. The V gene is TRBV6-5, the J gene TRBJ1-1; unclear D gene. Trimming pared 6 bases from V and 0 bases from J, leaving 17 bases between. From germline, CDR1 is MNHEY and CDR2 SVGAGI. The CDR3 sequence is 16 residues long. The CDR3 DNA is TGTGCCAGCAGCAGTATGCCCGGGATCTTGAACACTGAAGCTTTCTTT. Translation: CASSSMPGILNTEAFF.

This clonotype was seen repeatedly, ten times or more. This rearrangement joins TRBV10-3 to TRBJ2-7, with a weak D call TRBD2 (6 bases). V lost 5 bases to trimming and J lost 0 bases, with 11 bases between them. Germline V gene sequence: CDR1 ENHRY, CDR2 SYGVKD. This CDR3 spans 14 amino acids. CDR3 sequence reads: CAISRSGSSYEQYV. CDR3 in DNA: TGTGCCATCAGTCGTAGCGGATCCTCCTACGAGCAGTACGTC.

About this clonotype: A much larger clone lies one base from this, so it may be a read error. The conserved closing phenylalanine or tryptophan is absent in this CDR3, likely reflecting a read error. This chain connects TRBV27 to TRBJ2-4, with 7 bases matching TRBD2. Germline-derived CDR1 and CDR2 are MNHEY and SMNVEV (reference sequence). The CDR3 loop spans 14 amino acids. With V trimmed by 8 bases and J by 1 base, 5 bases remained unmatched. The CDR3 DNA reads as TGTGCCAGCGGCTTGGGAGGGGCCAAAAACATTCAGTACATC. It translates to CASGLGGAKNIQYI.